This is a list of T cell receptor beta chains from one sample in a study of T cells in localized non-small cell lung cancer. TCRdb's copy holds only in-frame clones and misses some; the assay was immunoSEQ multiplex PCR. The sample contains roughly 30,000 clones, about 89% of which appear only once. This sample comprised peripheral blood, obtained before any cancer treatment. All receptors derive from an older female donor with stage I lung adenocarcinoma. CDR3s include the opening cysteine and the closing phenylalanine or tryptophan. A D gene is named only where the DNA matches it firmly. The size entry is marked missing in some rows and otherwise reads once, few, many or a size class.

CDR3aa: CASSPAGHTEAFF
CDR3nt: TGTGCCAGCTCACCTGCAGGGCACACTGAAGCTTTCTTT
j_gene: TRBJ1-1
abundance: .
v_gene: TRBV18
d_gene: .

CDR3aa: CASSLEEGAVTEAFF
CDR3nt: TGCGCCAGCAGCTTGGAGGAGGGGGCGGTCACTGAAGCTTTCTTT
j_gene: TRBJ1-1
abundance: few
v_gene: TRBV5-1
d_gene: TRBD1

CDR3aa: CAWSGQTAGELFF
CDR3nt: TGTGCCTGGAGTGGACAGACCGCCGGGGAGCTGTTTTTT
j_gene: TRBJ2-2
abundance: .
v_gene: TRBV30
d_gene: .

CDR3aa: CATAQGLAGETQYF
CDR3nt: TGTGCCACGGCGCAGGGACTAGCTGGTGAGACCCAGTACTTC
j_gene: TRBJ2-5
abundance: .
v_gene: TRBV10-3
d_gene: TRBD2

CDR3aa: CASSRTNTEAFF
CDR3nt: TGTGCCAGCAGCCGGACGAACACTGAAGCTTTCTTT
j_gene: TRBJ1-1
abundance: .
v_gene: TRBV7-2
d_gene: .

CDR3aa: CASSFRTSGIDEQFF
CDR3nt: TGTGCCAGCAGCTTTAGGACTAGCGGGATCGATGAGCAGTTCTTC
j_gene: TRBJ2-1
abundance: once
v_gene: TRBV5-4
d_gene: TRBD2

CDR3aa: CASSQGGTGVPGELFF
CDR3nt: TGCGCCAGCAGCCAAGGGGGGACAGGGGTTCCCGGGGAGCTGTTTTTT
j_gene: TRBJ2-2
abundance: .
v_gene: TRBV4-1
d_gene: TRBD1

CDR3aa: CASSVGTSGYGGQFF
CDR3nt: TGTGCCAGCAGCGTAGGGACTAGCGGTTATGGGGGGCAGTTCTTC
j_gene: TRBJ2-1
abundance: .
v_gene: TRBV9
d_gene: TRBD2

CDR3aa: CASSLGLPRYNEQFF
CDR3nt: TGTGCCAGCAGCTTGGGACTCCCCCGATACAATGAGCAGTTCTTC
j_gene: TRBJ2-1
abundance: .
v_gene: TRBV9
d_gene: .

CDR3aa: CASSGGGTNYGYTF
CDR3nt: TGCGCCAGCAGCGGAGGGGGTACTAACTATGGCTACACCTTC
j_gene: TRBJ1-2
abundance: .
v_gene: TRBV5-1
d_gene: .

CDR3aa: CASSARGSYNEQFF
CDR3nt: TGTGCCAGCAGCGCCCGCGGGAGTTACAATGAGCAGTTCTTC
j_gene: TRBJ2-1
abundance: .
v_gene: TRBV9
d_gene: TRBD2

CDR3aa: CATTPGTSGNNEQFF
CDR3nt: TGTGCCACCACCCCCGGGACTAGCGGGAACAATGAGCAGTTCTTC
j_gene: TRBJ2-1
abundance: .
v_gene: TRBV15
d_gene: TRBD2

CDR3aa: CASSLSEGDGGYTF
CDR3nt: TGTGCCAGCAGCTTAAGCGAGGGGGACGGTGGCTACACCTTC
j_gene: TRBJ1-2
abundance: .
v_gene: TRBV11-2
d_gene: .

CDR3aa: CASSWSPGSGPYEQYF
CDR3nt: TGTGCCAGCAGCTGGTCCCCGGGATCAGGCCCCTACGAGCAGTACTTC
j_gene: TRBJ2-7
abundance: .
v_gene: TRBV7-2
d_gene: .

CDR3aa: CASSPDVGASIF
CDR3nt: TGTGCCAGCAGCCCAGATGTCGGGGCTTCTATCTTC
j_gene: TRBJ2-1
abundance: .
v_gene: TRBV7-9
d_gene: .

CDR3aa: CASSLAASGSSEQYF
CDR3nt: TGCGCCAGCAGCTTGGCCGCTAGCGGGAGTAGCGAGCAGTACTTC
j_gene: TRBJ2-7
abundance: once
v_gene: TRBV5-1
d_gene: TRBD2

CDR3aa: CAWSPDTDTQYF
CDR3nt: TGTGCCTGGAGCCCCGATACAGATACGCAGTATTTT
j_gene: TRBJ2-3
abundance: .
v_gene: TRBV30
d_gene: .

CDR3aa: CASSPRLAVETQYF
CDR3nt: TGTGCCAGCAGCCCGCGTCTAGCGGTAGAGACCCAGTACTTC
j_gene: TRBJ2-5
abundance: .
v_gene: TRBV7-9
d_gene: TRBD2

CDR3aa: CASSFLPEITDTQYF
CDR3nt: TGTGCCAGCAGCTTCCTCCCGGAAATTACAGATACGCAGTATTTT
j_gene: TRBJ2-3
abundance: .
v_gene: TRBV7-9
d_gene: .

CDR3aa: CASSLQGRSTEAFF
CDR3nt: TGTGCCAGCAGTTTGCAGGGACGGAGCACTGAAGCTTTCTTT
j_gene: TRBJ1-1
abundance: once
v_gene: TRBV27
d_gene: .

CDR3aa: CASSPQGRGGELFF
CDR3nt: TGTGCCAGCAGCCCACAGGGACGTGGCGGGGAGCTGTTTTTT
j_gene: TRBJ2-2
abundance: .
v_gene: TRBV7-9
d_gene: .

CDR3aa: CASSSILESYEQYF
CDR3nt: TGTGCCAGCAGCTCCATTTTGGAATCCTACGAGCAGTACTTC
j_gene: TRBJ2-7
abundance: .
v_gene: TRBV7-9
d_gene: .

CDR3aa: CASSFRPGLSAGVRYEQYF
CDR3nt: TGTGCCAGCAGCTTCCGCCCGGGACTTAGTGCCGGGGTCCGTTACGAGCAGTACTTC
j_gene: TRBJ2-7
abundance: .
v_gene: TRBV5-4
d_gene: .

CDR3aa: CASSPDNEQFF
CDR3nt: TGTGCCAGCTCACCCGACAATGAGCAGTTCTTC
j_gene: TRBJ2-1
abundance: .
v_gene: TRBV18
d_gene: .

CDR3aa: CASSPDQNTEAFF
CDR3nt: TGTGCCAGTAGCCCCGATCAGAACACTGAAGCTTTCTTT
j_gene: TRBJ1-1
abundance: .
v_gene: TRBV19
d_gene: .

CDR3aa: CATSRDQIYEQYF
CDR3nt: TGTGCCACCAGCAGGGACCAGATCTACGAGCAGTACTTC
j_gene: TRBJ2-7
abundance: .
v_gene: TRBV15
d_gene: .

CDR3aa: CAIGQGSTNEKLFF
CDR3nt: TGTGCCATTGGACAGGGGTCAACTAATGAAAAACTGTTTTTT
j_gene: TRBJ1-4
abundance: .
v_gene: TRBV19
d_gene: TRBD1

CDR3aa: CASTTTGGSNQPQHF
CDR3nt: TGTGCCAGTACCACGACCGGGGGTAGCAATCAGCCCCAGCATTTT
j_gene: TRBJ1-5
abundance: once
v_gene: TRBV19
d_gene: .

CDR3aa: CASSSTGEAYGYTF
CDR3nt: TGCGCCAGCAGCTCAACCGGGGAGGCGTACGGCTACACCTTC
j_gene: TRBJ1-2
abundance: .
v_gene: TRBV5-1
d_gene: .

CDR3aa: CASSFDFDYEQYF
CDR3nt: TGTGCCAGCAGCTTTGACTTCGACTACGAGCAGTACTTC
j_gene: TRBJ2-7
abundance: .
v_gene: TRBV11-3
d_gene: .

CDR3aa: CASSPLAPSPDEKLFF
CDR3nt: TGTGCCAGCTCACCACTGGCCCCTTCGCCTGATGAAAAACTGTTTTTT
j_gene: TRBJ1-4
abundance: .
v_gene: TRBV18
d_gene: .

CDR3aa: CASSQMGGAGYNEQFF
CDR3nt: TGCGCCAGCAGCCAAATGGGGGGAGCTGGATACAATGAGCAGTTCTTC
j_gene: TRBJ2-1
abundance: .
v_gene: TRBV4-1
d_gene: .

CDR3aa: CASSLTVADGYNEQFF
CDR3nt: TGCGCCAGCAGCTTGACCGTAGCGGACGGCTACAATGAGCAGTTCTTC
j_gene: TRBJ2-1
abundance: .
v_gene: TRBV5-1
d_gene: .

CDR3aa: CASSFHIAGRGTQYF
CDR3nt: TGTGCCAGCAGCTTCCACATAGCGGGACGGGGGACGCAGTATTTT
j_gene: TRBJ2-3
abundance: .
v_gene: TRBV5-8
d_gene: TRBD2

CDR3aa: CASSIAPGQAKGAGEQFF
CDR3nt: TGTGCCAGTAGTATAGCCCCCGGGCAGGCCAAAGGGGCTGGTGAGCAGTTCTTC
j_gene: TRBJ2-1
abundance: once
v_gene: TRBV19
d_gene: .

CDR3aa: CASSTRTSGRAGTGELFF
CDR3nt: TGTGCCAGCAGCACTAGGACTAGCGGGAGGGCCGGCACCGGGGAGCTGTTTTTT
j_gene: TRBJ2-2
abundance: .
v_gene: TRBV7-9
d_gene: TRBD2

CDR3aa: CASSLADTNYGYTF
CDR3nt: TGCGCCAGCAGCTTGGCCGACACCAACTATGGCTACACCTTC
j_gene: TRBJ1-2
abundance: .
v_gene: TRBV5-1
d_gene: .

CDR3aa: CASRTVNTEAFF
CDR3nt: TGTGCCAGCCGAACGGTGAACACTGAAGCTTTCTTT
j_gene: TRBJ1-1
abundance: .
v_gene: TRBV6-5
d_gene: .

CDR3aa: CASSKGTGSGELFF
CDR3nt: TGTGCCAGCAGTAAAGGGACAGGGTCCGGGGAGCTGTTTTTT
j_gene: TRBJ2-2
abundance: .
v_gene: TRBV6-1
d_gene: TRBD1

CDR3aa: CASSLYPGGITDTQYF
CDR3nt: TGTGCCAGCAGCTTGTACCCGGGAGGGATCACAGATACGCAGTATTTT
j_gene: TRBJ2-3
abundance: .
v_gene: TRBV5-6
d_gene: TRBD2

CDR3aa: CASSLRYGGPAPDNEQFF
CDR3nt: TGTGCCAGCAGCCTACGCTATGGCGGTCCGGCTCCCGACAATGAGCAGTTCTTC
j_gene: TRBJ2-1
abundance: .
v_gene: TRBV4-2
d_gene: .

CDR3aa: CASSGLRGSSNQPQHF
CDR3nt: TGCGCCAGCAGTGGTCTCAGGGGGTCGAGCAATCAGCCCCAGCATTTT
j_gene: TRBJ1-5
abundance: .
v_gene: TRBV10-2
d_gene: TRBD1

CDR3aa: CASSTSGNSYEQYF
CDR3nt: TGTGCCAGCAGTACTAGCGGGAACTCCTACGAGCAGTACTTC
j_gene: TRBJ2-7
abundance: .
v_gene: TRBV5-4
d_gene: TRBD2

CDR3aa: CASSTQQGFNTEAFF
CDR3nt: TGTGCCAGCAGCACCCAACAGGGGTTTAACACTGAAGCTTTCTTT
j_gene: TRBJ1-1
abundance: .
v_gene: TRBV7-9
d_gene: TRBD1

CDR3aa: CASSLSATGGLGSGNTIYF
CDR3nt: TGTGCCAGCAGCTTGTCGGCGACCGGGGGGCTAGGCTCTGGAAACACCATATATTTT
j_gene: TRBJ1-3
abundance: .
v_gene: TRBV5-4
d_gene: .

CDR3aa: CASSELGGYNEQFF
CDR3nt: TGTGCCAGCAGTGAACTGGGCGGCTACAATGAGCAGTTCTTC
j_gene: TRBJ2-1
abundance: .
v_gene: TRBV6-5
d_gene: .

CDR3aa: CASSPEVYEQYF
CDR3nt: TGTGCCAGCAGCCCTGAGGTCTACGAGCAGTACTTC
j_gene: TRBJ2-7
abundance: once
v_gene: TRBV7-8
d_gene: .

CDR3aa: CASSPLRGQGGDEQYF
CDR3nt: TGTGCCAGCTCACCACTCCGAGGCCAGGGGGGAGACGAGCAGTACTTC
j_gene: TRBJ2-7
abundance: .
v_gene: TRBV18
d_gene: .

CDR3aa: CASTWLAGYEQYF
CDR3nt: TGTGCCAGCACTTGGCTAGCGGGCTACGAGCAGTACTTC
j_gene: TRBJ2-7
abundance: .
v_gene: TRBV28
d_gene: TRBD2

CDR3aa: CSARSGNEQFF
CDR3nt: TGCAGTGCTAGGAGCGGGAATGAGCAGTTCTTC
j_gene: TRBJ2-1
abundance: .
v_gene: TRBV20-1
d_gene: .